This T cell receptor (beta chain) was recovered during a study of early T cells in non-severe SARS-CoV-2 infection. This clonotype was seen a handful of times. Via MiXCR, TCRdb re-called the 5' RACE reads, giving one row per CDR3 protein. The table lists about 21,000 distinct CDR3 sequences, approximately 5.4% of them singletons. The CDR3 totals 17 residues. Germline CDR1 and CDR2: MNHEY and SVGAGI. The ends lost 0 bases at V and 4 bases at J; junction bases unmatched: 6. The TCR originated in an adult who was a healthcare worker with PCR-confirmed SARS-CoV-2 infection or an uninfected control (not recorded which). The V call is TRBV6-5, the J call TRBJ2-3; 11 bases align to TRBD2. Sample: whole blood, taken at baseline. The CDR3 DNA reads as TGTGCCAGCAGTTACTCGATAGCGGGGGGGTCAGCAGATACGCAGTATTTT. Protein product: CASSYSIAGGSADTQYF.